The rows below give T cell receptor beta chains drawn from one sample of a study of blood T cell dynamics during melanoma immunotherapy. Assay used: immunoSEQ multiplex PCR; TCRdb lists only in-frame clones, some missing. The sample shows over 9,000 clones, 88% of them seen only once. The sequences come from blood, collected from a patient treated with checkpoint blockade. The source of these receptors is a human donor with melanoma. CDR3s include the opening cysteine and the closing phenylalanine or tryptophan. Each record gives: J gene, V gene, D gene, clone size, CDR3 protein, CDR3 DNA. The D gene is left open where the match is weak. The size entry is marked missing in some rows and otherwise reads once, few, many or a size class.

j_gene: TRBJ2-3
v_gene: TRBV7-9
d_gene: TRBD1
abundance: once
CDR3aa: CASSLAGRGRTDTQYF
CDR3nt: TGTGCCAGCAGCTTAGCAGGCAGGGGGCGCACAGATACGCAGTATTTT

j_gene: TRBJ1-1
v_gene: TRBV18
d_gene: NA
abundance: NA
CDR3aa: CASSPPVHTEAFF
CDR3nt: TGTGCCAGCTCACCACCTGTCCACACTGAAGCTTTCTTT

j_gene: TRBJ1-1
v_gene: TRBV7-2
d_gene: NA
abundance: few
CDR3aa: CASSFPRKANTEAFF
CDR3nt: TGTGCCAGCAGCTTCCCTAGGAAGGCGAACACTGAAGCTTTCTTT

j_gene: TRBJ2-2
v_gene: TRBV6-6
d_gene: NA
abundance: NA
CDR3aa: CASSPTGRTNTGELFF
CDR3nt: TGTGCCAGCAGTCCAACCGGACGGACGAACACCGGGGAGCTGTTTTTT

j_gene: TRBJ1-2
v_gene: TRBV30
d_gene: NA
abundance: NA
CDR3aa: CAWGGQQLANYGYTF
CDR3nt: TGTGCCTGGGGAGGACAGCAGTTAGCTAACTATGGCTACACCTTC

j_gene: TRBJ2-7
v_gene: TRBV6-5
d_gene: NA
abundance: NA
CDR3aa: CASSLIGPSYEQYF
CDR3nt: TGTGCCAGCAGCTTAATAGGGCCTTCCTACGAGCAGTACTTC

j_gene: TRBJ1-5
v_gene: TRBV12-5
d_gene: TRBD1
abundance: NA
CDR3aa: CASGLVGGRGTSQPQHF
CDR3nt: TGTGCTAGTGGTTTGGTAGGGGGCAGGGGGACTAGCCAGCCCCAGCATTTT

j_gene: TRBJ2-3
v_gene: TRBV19
d_gene: NA
abundance: NA
CDR3aa: CASSTPIARLSTDTQYF
CDR3nt: TGTGCCAGTAGTACCCCGATAGCTCGACTCAGCACAGATACGCAGTATTTT

j_gene: TRBJ2-7
v_gene: TRBV5-1
d_gene: TRBD1
abundance: NA
CDR3aa: CASRVTGSEQYF
CDR3nt: TGCGCCAGCAGGGTGACAGGGTCCGAGCAGTACTTC

j_gene: TRBJ1-2
v_gene: TRBV21-1
d_gene: NA
abundance: NA
CDR3aa: CASSNSRAGTPGYTF
CDR3nt: TGTGCCAGCAGCAATTCCAGAGCAGGGACCCCCGGCTACACCTTC

j_gene: TRBJ2-1
v_gene: TRBV4-3
d_gene: NA
abundance: NA
CDR3aa: CASSQDGTRLEYNEQFF
CDR3nt: TGCGCCAGCAGCCAAGATGGAACCCGACTAGAGTACAATGAGCAGTTCTTC

j_gene: TRBJ2-4
v_gene: TRBV7-8
d_gene: NA
abundance: NA
CDR3aa: CASSLGVAKNIQYF
CDR3nt: TGTGCCAGCAGCTTGGGGGTAGCCAAAAACATTCAGTACTTC

j_gene: TRBJ2-3
v_gene: TRBV10-1
d_gene: TRBD2
abundance: NA
CDR3aa: CASSRTSGTDTQYF
CDR3nt: TGCGCCAGCAGCAGGACTAGCGGCACAGATACGCAGTATTTT

j_gene: TRBJ1-2
v_gene: TRBV5-1
d_gene: NA
abundance: NA
CDR3aa: CASSLAPAVVGYGYTF
CDR3nt: TGCGCCAGCAGCTTGGCCCCCGCGGTAGTGGGCTATGGCTACACCTTC